The 15 T cell receptor beta chains in this list originate from one sample, sequenced in a study of cytomegalovirus exposure and HLA in healthy donors. Vbeta (60) and Jbeta (13) primers were used in the PCR. The data were produced by immunoSEQ multiplex PCR, yet TCRdb's version contains in-frame clones alone and is incomplete. The table has roughly 140,000 clones, about 85% seen once. The source material was PBMCs. Receptors originate from a boy younger than 10 in good health and CMV-seronegative.

The chain has TRBV9 and TRBJ2-5, with 8 positions matching TRBD1. CDR1 and CDR2 (germline): SGDLS, YYNGEE. CDR3 size: 15 residues. J was trimmed by 1 base and V by 0 bases; bases with no gene match: 2. This chain's CDR3 is CASSVDTGGQETQYF. CDR3 DNA sequence: TGTGCCAGCAGCGTAGATACAGGGGGCCAAGAGACCCAGTACTTC.

The chain couples TRBV19 to TRBJ1-4; D remains ambiguous. The CDR3 loop spans 14 amino acids. V dropped 5 bases and J dropped 4 bases, with 11 bases sitting between them. CDR1 and CDR2 (germline): LNHDA, SQIVND (reference sequence). In DNA, the CDR3 is TGTGCCAGTAGTCGAGGGTCCCATAATGAAAAACTGTTTTTT. As protein: CASSRGSHNEKLFF.

This chain uses TRBV7-9 with TRBJ2-7, with a weak D call TRBD2 (5 bases). V gave up 5 bases and J gave up 0 bases, with 8 bases separating them. The germline V gene encodes CDR1 SEHNR and CDR2 FQNEAQ (reference sequence). The CDR3 is made up of 13 amino acids. CDR3 sequence reads: CASSARDSYEQYF. CDR3 DNA: TGTGCCAGCAGCGCACGGGACTCCTACGAGCAGTACTTC.

Points on this clone: Other DNA variants within this sample encode the same CDR3. The V gene is TRBV9, the J gene TRBJ1-1; D is unclear. Trimming removed 0 bases from V and 5 bases from J, with 8 bases in between. Germline-derived CDR1 and CDR2 are SGDLS and YYNGEE. The length of the CDR3 is 13 residues. In DNA, the CDR3 is TGTGCCAGCAGCGTAGAGGCGGGTACTGAAGCTTTCTTT. The encoded protein is CASSVEAGTEAFF.

This rearrangement joins TRBV6-1 to TRBJ2-4; 8 positions match TRBD1. The CDR3 is made up of 16 amino acids. The germline V gene encodes CDR1 MNHNS and CDR2 SASEGT. The V segment lost 3 bases and the J segment 8 bases; nucleotides outside the gene matches: 12. The CDR3, as DNA: TGTGCCAGCAGTGAGGGTGGCCACAGGGGGGTGTACATTCAGTACTTC. This gives the protein CASSEGGHRGVYIQYF.

This clone has only a few counts. The chain links TRBV28 to TRBJ2-5; D uncertain. CDR3 length equals 16 residues. The ends were cut back, 5 bases at V and 6 bases at J, with 22 bases in the middle. Looked up from germline, CDR1 is MDHEN and CDR2 is SYDVKM. The CDR3 loop reads CASSPTLLTGWKTQYF. The CDR3, as DNA: TGTGCCAGCAGTCCCACCTTACTGACTGGTTGGAAGACCCAGTACTTC.

The chain joins TRBV7-9 to TRBJ2-5; 11 bases map to TRBD2. The V gene's germline CDR1 is SEHNR and CDR2 FQNEAQ (reference sequence). V shed 5 bases, J shed 4 bases, and the junction held 12 bases outside the gene matches. The CDR3 has 17 amino acids. The CDR3 sequence: CASSALAGGRRVETQYF. CDR3 coding DNA: TGTGCCAGCAGCGCCCTAGCGGGAGGTCGCAGGGTAGAGACCCAGTACTTC.

The rearrangement joins TRBV5-8 to TRBJ1-2, with D maybe TRBD1 (5 bases). Germline CDR1 reads SGHTS; CDR2 reads YDEGEE. The CDR3 has 14 residues. With 3 bases removed from V and 4 bases from J, the gap between germline ends came to 13 bases. CDR3 protein: CASSWVRGRYGYTF. The DNA for the CDR3 is TGTGCCAGCAGCTGGGTTAGGGGTCGCTATGGCTACACCTTC.

V usage is TRBV5-4 and J usage is TRBJ2-7; the match to TRBD1 covers 8 bases. The germline gives CDR1 SGHNT, CDR2 YYREEE (reference sequence). The CDR3 sequence is 14 residues long. The V and J ends lost 3 bases and 3 bases, in that order; junction bases with no gene match: 5. This CDR3 is CASSWGQEDYEQYF. CDR3 sequence (DNA): TGTGCCAGCAGCTGGGGACAGGAGGACTACGAGCAGTACTTC.

This clone was seen just once. The chain combines TRBV9 with TRBJ1-3; 8 bases fit TRBD1. The CDR3 spans 16 residues. V lost 2 bases, J lost 4 bases, and 8 bases stayed unmatched. CDR1 and CDR2 from the germline V gene are SGDLS and YYNGEE. CDR3 in amino acids: CASSVTGGKTGNTIYF. The DNA for the CDR3 is TGTGCCAGCAGCGTTACAGGGGGGAAAACGGGAAACACCATATATTTT.

This clone was picked up a small number of times. This chain joins TRBV21-1 and TRBJ2-1; TRBD2, as called in the table, went unchecked against the DNA. TRBV21-1 is recorded as a pseudogene. This CDR3 is built from 18 residues. CDR3 DNA sequence: TGTGCCAGCAGCAAAGGAGAGACTAGTGAAACGGGGGGTAATGAGCAGTTCTTC. It translates to CASSKGETSETGGNEQFF.

The V and J genes are TRBV5-1 and TRBJ1-1; D is unclear. V was pared by 7 bases and J by 1 base, with 11 bases between. The CDR3 is 13 residues long. Germline-derived CDR1 and CDR2 are SGHRS and YFSETQ. DNA for the CDR3: TGCGCCAGCGAGGGAGGGCCGAACACTGAAGCTTTCTTT. It yields the protein CASEGGPNTEAFF.

This sequence joins TRBV30 and TRBJ2-5, with unresolved D. With the DNA end fitting TRBJ2-7 better, the J assignment may be wrong. The germline V gene has CDR1 GTSNPN and CDR2 SVGIG (reference sequence). The CDR3 is 14 amino acids. CDR3 sequence: CAWRMGQAGYEQYF. Written as DNA, the CDR3 is TGTGCCTGGAGAATGGGCCAGGCTGGCTACGAGCAGTACTTC.

The J gene is TRBJ2-2, the V gene TRBV9, with a tentative D call TRBD2 (6 bases). Germline values: CDR1 SGDLS, CDR2 YYNGEE. V was pared by 1 base and J by 0 bases, with 10 bases between. This CDR3 region has 16 residues. The CDR3 DNA is TGTGCCAGCAGCGTATTGGGGGGAGCGAACACCGGGGAGCTGTTTTTT. Encoded protein: CASSVLGGANTGELFF.

The J gene is TRBJ1-3, the V gene TRBV28, with D unresolved. The CDR3 consists of 12 residues. Trimming removed 6 bases from V and 7 bases from J, with 10 bases in between. CDR1 MDHEN and CDR2 SYDVKM come from the germline V gene. CDR3 region: CASSMRANTIYF. The DNA of the CDR3 is TGTGCCAGCAGCATGCGGGCGAACACCATATATTTT.